Each of the 23 T cell receptor beta chains below was sequenced from the same sample in a study of vaccination effects on CD4 cells after COVID-19 (dated by TCRdb to 2022 to 2024). The antigens of these receptors remain unknown. The library was prepared using the immunoSEQ multiplex PCR assay. Held by TCRdb, this immuneACCESS table contains in-frame sequences only and omits some clones. Under half of the omission traces to an unresolved V gene where checked; the cause of the rest is unknown. Within this sample are approximately 44,000 clones, with roughly 82% of them counted one time only. Clones ranked in the top ten supply 2.9% of the sample. The ViraFEST assay stimulated PBMC with viral peptide pools and then used TCR sequencing to identify antigen-specific CD4+ T cell clonotypes by expansion. After approximately 11 days of culture, CD4+ T cells were isolated with the EasySep CD4+ T cell isolation kit. The absence of prior SARS-CoV-2 infection in healthy vaccine recipients was confirmed by negative nucleocapsid antibodies before and after vaccination.

Source: CD4+ T cells from PBMCs cultured with HCoV-NL63 spike peptides, taken before COVID-19 vaccination. Reading the label with the study, this specimen's cell subset or site is: HCoV-NL63 spike overlapping peptide pool stimulation. These receptors all stem from a human donor who received a COVID-19 vaccine.

The V and J genes are TRBV6-5 and TRBJ2-7, with D uncertain. The V and J ends lost 10 bases and 1 base respectively, with 17 bases between them. The CDR3 consists of 14 residues. Germline loops: CDR1 MNHEY, CDR2 SVGAGI. The CDR3 region has the DNA TGTGCCACCGGGCCCTACTTAGGATCCTACGAGCAGTACGTC. Its protein is CATGPYLGSYEQYV.

This chain connects TRBV5-4 to TRBJ1-5, with D maybe TRBD1 (5 bases). The CDR3 has 16 residues. V was shortened by 4 bases and J by 0 bases, with 14 bases between the two germline ends. Germline V gene sequence: CDR1 SGHNT, CDR2 YYREEE (reference sequence). DNA for the CDR3: TGTGCCAGCAGCCGGGGGTCCCCAGATAGCAATCAGCCCCAGCATTTT. Translating gives CASSRGSPDSNQPQHF. The full variable domain, in which reference TRBV5-4 and TRBJ1-5 provide the parts outside the CDR3, is ETGVTQSPTHLIKTRGQQVTLRCSSQSGHNTVSWYQQALGQGPQFIFQYYREEENGRGNFPPRFSGLQFPNYSSELNVNALELDDSALYLCASSRGSPDSNQPQHFGDGTRLSIL.

This chain uses TRBV19 with TRBJ1-3; D might be TRBD1 (5 bases). Germline V gene lookup returns CDR1 LNHDA and CDR2 SQIVND (reference sequence). The CDR3 length is 14 residues. Deletions cut 4 bases from V and 0 bases from J, with 7 bases between. For the CDR3, the DNA is TGTGCCAGTAGTAGGGGCAGCTCTGGAAACACCATATATTTT. It translates to CASSRGSSGNTIYF.

V usage is TRBV3-1 (or the pseudogene TRBV3-2) and J usage is TRBJ2-2; D may be TRBD1 or TRBD2 (5 bases each). The germline V and J ends were trimmed by 1 base and 6 bases, with 12 bases remaining between them. The CDR3 covers 15 residues. The germline CDR1 and CDR2 sequences are LGHDT and YNNKEL (reference sequence). The CDR3 nucleotides are TGTGCCAGCAGCCAAGTCGGGGCCCGGGCCGGGGAGCTGTTTTTT. Translating gives CASSQVGARAGELFF.

This chain joins TRBV5-1 and TRBJ2-5; TRBD1 aligns across 7 bases. The V and J ends lost 4 bases and 5 bases, in that order; junction bases with no gene match: 8. In germline, CDR1 is SGHRS, CDR2 YFSETQ. The CDR3 consists of 14 residues. CDR3 in amino acids: CASSQNQGVETQYF. The CDR3 DNA reads as TGCGCCAGCAGCCAAAATCAGGGGGTCGAGACCCAGTACTTC.

The rearrangement links TRBV5-1 to TRBJ2-3; a possible D gene is TRBD2 (6 bases). V shed 4 bases and J shed 2 bases, with 20 bases lying between them. Per the germline V gene, CDR1 is SGHRS and CDR2 is YFSETQ. There are 17 residues in the CDR3. The CDR3 DNA sequence: TGCGCCAGCAGCGTAGACCCCGGGACTCAAAACACAGATACGCAGTATTTT. The encoded protein is CASSVDPGTQNTDTQYF.

The genes are TRBV5-6 and TRBJ2-7, with D perhaps matching TRBD1 (6 bases). This CDR3 is 14 amino acids long. V was shortened by 0 bases and J by 5 bases, with 12 bases between the two germline ends. Germline assignment: CDR1 SGHDT and CDR2 YYEEEE. The CDR3 protein is CASSLGQVEHEQYV. CDR3 sequence (DNA): TGTGCCAGCAGCTTGGGACAGGTTGAACACGAGCAGTACGTC.

The chain couples TRBV6-5 to TRBJ2-2; D gene unclear. V lost 0 bases and J 3 bases, leaving 5 bases between the germline ends. The germline V gene has CDR1 MNHEY and CDR2 SVGAGI. This CDR3 spans 14 amino acids. DNA of the CDR3: TGTGCCAGCAGTTACTCGAAGCACACCGGGGAGCTGTTTTTT. Translating gives CASSYSKHTGELFF.

As DNA, the CDR3 is TGCGCCAGCAGCCCCGAGGGGACCCTAAGTCAGCCCCAGCATTTT. Amino acids: CASSPEGTLSQPQHF. The J gene is TRBJ1-5, the V gene TRBV5-1, with D tentatively TRBD1 (5 bases). This CDR3 has 15 amino acids. Between the trimmed V and J ends, which lost 4 bases and 6 bases, there was a span of 17 bases. Germline V gene data show CDR1 as SGHRS and CDR2 as YFSETQ.

The gene calls are TRBV7-8 and TRBJ1-4; 10 bases agree with TRBD1. The CDR3 length is 14 residues. V was clipped by 5 bases and J by 14 bases; unmatched bases: 11. CDR1 is SGHVS and CDR2 is FQNEAQ in the germline V gene. This chain's CDR3 is CASSKTGTGVGLFF. CDR3 DNA: TGTGCCAGCAGCAAAACCGGGACAGGGGTGGGTCTGTTTTTT.

This clone occurred once. The chain joins TRBV6-6 to TRBJ2-7; 10 bases match TRBD1. Germline lookup yields CDR1 MNHNY and CDR2 SVGAGI (reference sequence). There are 16 residues in the CDR3. J lost 5 bases, V lost 6 bases, and 13 bases had no gene match. The CDR3 region is CASRNPDRGTGDEQYV. The CDR3 DNA reads as TGTGCCAGCAGGAATCCGGACAGGGGGACAGGAGACGAGCAGTACGTC.

This clone has only one observation. The chain couples TRBV24-1 to TRBJ1-2; the match to TRBD1 covers 11 bases. The CDR3 has 16 residues. Germline loops: CDR1 KGHDR, CDR2 SFDVKD. The V gene end was trimmed by 3 bases and the J gene end by 8 bases; junction bases not matched to a gene: 10. CDR3 sequence (DNA): TGTGCCACCAGTGATCCTGGGACAGGGGGTTCGAAAGGCTACACCTTC. Protein product: CATSDPGTGGSKGYTF.

The gene calls are TRBV5-1 and TRBJ1-5; D is perhaps TRBD1 (6 bases). The CDR3 spans 15 residues. Trimming left V 0 bases short and J 4 bases short, with 11 bases between. Per the germline V gene, CDR1 is SGHRS and CDR2 is YFSETQ. CDR3 bases: TGCGCCAGCAGCTTGGAGGGACATCGAAATCAGCCCCAGCATTTT. Translation: CASSLEGHRNQPQHF.

The chain links TRBV6-6 to TRBJ2-3; no reliable D call. The germline V gene has CDR1 MNHNY and CDR2 SVGAGI (reference sequence). V lost 3 bases, J lost 5 bases, and 9 bases lay in between. This CDR3 spans 13 amino acids. In nucleotides, the CDR3 is TGTGCCAGCAGTTATTCTACCCGAGATACGCAGTATTTT. Protein product: CASSYSTRDTQYF.

This clone has only one observation. The rearrangement joins TRBV19 to TRBJ1-5, with 11 bases fitting TRBD1. This CDR3 spans 15 amino acids. Per the germline V gene, CDR1 is LNHDA and CDR2 is SQIVND (reference sequence). V lost 5 bases to trimming and J lost 6 bases; unmatched junction nucleotides: 6. The CDR3 bases are TGTGCCAGTAGTCCCGGGACAGGGGGAGTTCAGCCCCAGCATTTT. Its protein product is CASSPGTGGVQPQHF.

The rearrangement uses TRBV12-2 and TRBJ2-7. TRBV12-2 constitutes a pseudogene. The CDR3 consists of 10 residues. CDR3 sequence: CASRAYEQYV. The CDR3 DNA sequence: TGTGCAAGTCGCGCCTACGAGCAGTACGTC.

The chain joins TRBV23-1 to TRBJ2-1; 10 bases map to TRBD2. TRBV23-1 is classed as an ORF, of uncertain function. The CDR3 is made up of 16 amino acids. The junction had 13 bases not matched to a gene; V was cut back by 8 bases and J by 6 bases. CDR3 sequence reads: CASQRGGSSPPNEQFF. The CDR3 DNA reads as TGCGCCAGCCAGCGGGGGGGTAGTAGCCCCCCCAATGAGCAGTTCTTC.

This chain connects TRBV5-5 to TRBJ2-7, with D maybe TRBD1 (6 bases). Deletions cut 5 bases from V and 6 bases from J, with 12 bases between. The V gene's germline CDR1 is SGHKS and CDR2 YYEKEE (reference sequence). There are 12 residues in the CDR3. The CDR3: CASSRDISEQYV. Written as DNA, the CDR3 is TGTGCCAGCAGTCGGGACATTTCCGAGCAGTACGTC.

V is TRBV24-1 and J is TRBJ1-2; maybe TRBD1 (5 bases). The CDR3 loop spans 14 amino acids. Trimming stripped 5 bases from V and 0 bases from J, with 9 bases between. Germline assignment: CDR1 KGHDR and CDR2 SFDVKD. The CDR3 protein is CATSGQTANYGYTF. The DNA for the CDR3 is TGTGCCACCAGTGGGCAGACAGCTAACTATGGCTACACCTTC.

Within the sample, this clone is medium-sized. This rearrangement joins TRBV7-2 to TRBJ1-2; 9 nucleotides agree with TRBD1. Germline assignment: CDR1 SGHTA and CDR2 FQGNSA. The J segment lost 5 bases and the V segment lost 5 bases, leaving 6 bases of the junction unmatched. CDR3 length: 14 amino acids. CDR3 amino acids: CASSPRDRVYGYTF. The CDR3 DNA sequence: TGTGCCAGCAGCCCACGGGACAGGGTATATGGCTACACCTTC.

The chain employs TRBV9 and TRBJ2-6, with 9 bases identical to TRBD1. There are 17 residues in the CDR3. Trimming took 3 bases from V and 4 from J; bases not matched to a gene: 8. Looked up from germline, CDR1 is SGDLS and CDR2 is YYNGEE. CDR3 sequence (DNA): TGTGCCAGCAGCGATGGGACAGGGACGATCGGGGCCAACGTCCTGACTTTC. Its translation: CASSDGTGTIGANVLTF.

The V and J genes are TRBV16 and TRBJ1-2, with D tentatively TRBD1 (5 bases). Germline assignment: CDR1 KGHSY and CDR2 FQNENV. There are 12 residues in the CDR3. The germline V and J ends were trimmed by 2 bases and 4 bases, with 5 bases remaining between them. The DNA for the CDR3 is TGTGCCAGCAGCCAAGGGGCCTATGGCTACACCTTC. Translated: CASSQGAYGYTF. The full variable domain, completed using reference TRBV16 and TRBJ1-2, is GEEVAQTPKHLVRGEGQKAKLYCAPIKGHSYVFWYQQVLKNEFKFLISFQNENVFDETGMPKERFSAKCLPNSPCSLEIQATKLEDSAVYFCASSQGAYGYTFGSGTRLTVV.

This chain joins TRBV10-3 and TRBJ1-1; TRBD1 might be the D (5 bases). The germline CDR1 and CDR2 sequences are ENHRY and SYGVKD. The CDR3 extends over 12 amino acids. Trimming left V 8 bases short and J 3 bases short, with 10 bases between. CDR3 sequence (DNA): TGTGCCATCGGGGGGGGGTACACTGAAGCTTTCTTT. It codes for CAIGGGYTEAFF.